This T cell receptor (beta chain) comes out of a study of T cells in Graves' hyperthyroidism and ophthalmopathy. This clonotype was seen ten or more times. V lost 5 bases and J lost 4, with 13 bases in between. The CDR3 has 14 amino acids. Germline V gene sequence: CDR1 SGHTA, CDR2 FQGTGA. Lactation, pregnancy, other autoimmune disease or uncontrolled infection excluded patients. Clinical symptoms, serum thyroxine and TRAb, thyroid ultrasound and orbital computed tomography together formed the diagnostic basis. RNA transcripts gave rise to amplified TCR beta CDR3 regions. The HTBI set primed first-round TCR CDR3 RT-PCR. TCRdb re-called the multiplex PCR reads with MiXCR, one entry per CDR3 protein. The sample lists roughly 700,000 distinct CDR3 sequences, about 15% seen once, with 10% in the top ten.

The sequence derives from a woman under 30 with Graves' hyperthyroidism. The sample taken for sequencing was blood. The chain recombines TRBV7-3 with TRBJ2-3; no reliable D call. CDR3 residues: CASSPGLVADTQYF. The CDR3 DNA is TGTGCCAGCAGCCCCGGGCTAGTGGCAGATACGCAGTATTTT.